These 21 T cell receptor beta chains share one sample of origin, sequenced in a study of blood T cells in healthy people across ages (dated by TCRdb to the mid-2010s). Preparation of the library involved 5' RACE. The instrument given in TCRdb is Illumina HiSeq 2500. The second PCR ran for about 6 to 12 cycles and used a J-beta primer mix along with a sample-barcoded 5' primer. TCRdb handled the public reads itself, with Q25 trimming in fastp and clone calling in MiXCR, and kept productive beta chains. Entries that share a CDR3 protein sequence are merged under the most common genes and DNA. The sample records about 760,000 distinct CDR3 sequences, 25% of which are singletons. 9.4% of the sample belongs to the ten largest clones. Another study also made use of these data, one on T cells of mothers and their children.

Specimen: blood. These receptors were taken from a boy aged 5-17 years in good health.

The chain has TRBV12-3 or TRBV12-4 and TRBJ2-5, with 7 bases fitting TRBD1. J was trimmed by 4 bases and V by 5 bases; bases with no gene match: 7. This CDR3 is 14 amino acids long. CDR3 loop: CASSPNRGTETQYF. DNA for the CDR3: TGTGCCAGCAGTCCCAACAGGGGCACAGAGACCCAGTACTTC.

The rearrangement links TRBV3-1 to TRBJ2-5, with 12 bases aligning to TRBD2. Germline CDR1 LGHDT, CDR2 YNNKEL (reference sequence). Trimming took 4 bases from V and 0 from J; bases not matched to a gene: 6. The CDR3 consists of 17 residues. The CDR3 loop is CASSRRTSGTYQETQYF. CDR3 nucleotides: TGTGCCAGCAGCCGACGGACTAGCGGGACCTACCAAGAGACCCAGTACTTC.

V usage is TRBV12-3 or TRBV12-4 and J usage is TRBJ1-6; D is perhaps TRBD1 (6 bases). V was clipped by 6 bases and J by 7 bases, with 16 bases between them. The CDR3 is made up of 15 amino acids. The CDR3 spells CASRPGQLKNSPLHF. The DNA of the CDR3 is TGTGCCAGCAGGCCTGGACAGCTTAAGAATTCACCCCTCCACTTT.

The rearrangement uses TRBV29-1 and TRBJ2-5; D may correspond to TRBD1 or TRBD2 (5 bases each). The end of the DNA aligns better with TRBJ2-7, so the J call may be wrong. Germline V gene sequence: CDR1 SQVTM, CDR2 ANQGSEA. The CDR3 totals 15 residues. Written as DNA, the CDR3 is TGCAGCGTTGAATTTAGGTCAGGGAGCGGATACGAGCAGTACTTC. This gives the protein CSVEFRSGSGYEQYF.

The chain uses TRBV9 and TRBJ2-2, with TRBD2 matching 9 bases. The germline gives CDR1 SGDLS, CDR2 YYNGEE. J lost 0 bases, V lost 0 bases, and 6 bases had no gene match. This CDR3 is 18 amino acids long. The CDR3 protein is CASSVASASGTNTGELFF. The CDR3 DNA reads TGTGCCAGCAGCGTAGCGTCGGCTAGCGGGACGAACACCGGGGAGCTGTTTTTT.

This clonotype was seen a handful of times. The chain is built from TRBV2 and TRBJ2-4; TRBD1 is a possible D gene (7 bases). This CDR3 comprises 15 residues. V lost 7 bases and J lost 3, with 16 bases in between. CDR1 and CDR2 from the germline V gene are SNHLY and FYNNEI. The CDR3 spells CASTISGGGKNIQYF. CDR3 nucleotides: TGTGCCAGCACTATTTCAGGGGGAGGCAAAAACATTCAGTACTTC.

This chain links TRBV6-5 with TRBJ2-2, with D possibly being TRBD1 or TRBD2 (5 bases each). V shed 7 bases and J shed 6 bases, with 12 bases lying between them. Germline V gene lookup returns CDR1 MNHEY and CDR2 SVGAGI. The length of the CDR3 is 13 residues. The CDR3 region is CASTRGVAGELFF. DNA for the CDR3: TGTGCCAGCACTAGAGGGGTGGCCGGGGAGCTGTTTTTT.

This clonotype was seen a handful of times. This chain joins TRBV6-5 and TRBJ1-1; the D is unclear. Germline V gives CDR1 MNHEY, CDR2 SVGAGI. This CDR3 region has 14 residues. Trimming removed 10 bases from V and 6 bases from J, with 21 bases in between. The CDR3 DNA is TGTGCCACTCGAGAAGGGTCTTTAGACGCTGAAGCTTTCTTT. This translates into CATREGSLDAEAFF.

This clonotype came up a few times. The chain has TRBV21-1 and TRBJ2-7; whether TRBD2, the table's D call, matches the DNA was not checked. TRBV21-1 constitutes a pseudogene. The CDR3 runs to 16 residues. The chain's CDR3 is CASSTQWVLARDEQYF. DNA for the CDR3: TGTGCCAGCAGCACTCAATGGGTACTAGCCAGGGACGAGCAGTACTTC.

This chain links TRBV28 with TRBJ1-2; D remains ambiguous. The CDR3 consists of 13 residues. V was trimmed by 6 bases and J by 5 bases, leaving 13 bases between them. From germline, CDR1 is MDHEN and CDR2 SYDVKM. CDR3 in DNA: TGTGCCAGCAGCTCTAGCGATCTGTATGGCTACACCTTC. The encoded protein is CASSSSDLYGYTF.

This clonotype was recorded many times. The chain has TRBV29-1 and TRBJ2-7; the D is unclear. V shed 0 bases and J shed 6 bases, with 9 bases lying between them. The CDR3 contains 12 residues. The germline gives CDR1 SQVTM, CDR2 ANQGSEA. CDR3 nucleotide sequence: TGCAGCGTTGAAGATGGTGGGTCCGAGCAGTACTTC. This translates into CSVEDGGSEQYF.

This sequence joins TRBV10-3 and TRBJ2-6, with D perhaps matching TRBD1 (5 bases). In germline, CDR1 is ENHRY, CDR2 SYGVKD. Trimming pared 3 bases from V and 2 bases from J, leaving 5 bases between. The CDR3 runs to 14 residues. Here the CDR3 DNA reads TGTGCCATCAGTGACAGGGCTGGGGCCAACGTCCTGACTTTC. Encoded protein: CAISDRAGANVLTF.

V is TRBV4-3 and J is TRBJ2-5; tentative D call: TRBD1 (6 bases). The DNA end lines up better with TRBJ2-7; the J call may be wrong. CDR1 and CDR2 (germline): LGHNA, YSLEER. The CDR3 is made up of 16 amino acids. The CDR3 nucleotides are TGCGCCAGCAGCCAAGATGGATTGAGGACAGACGACGAGCAGTACTTC. This gives the protein CASSQDGLRTDDEQYF.

V is TRBV20-1 and J is TRBJ2-3; 9 bases match TRBD2. Germline V gene data show CDR1 as DFQATT and CDR2 as SNEGSKA (reference sequence). This CDR3 contains 18 residues. Trimming at V came to 0 bases and at J to 4 bases, leaving 14 bases not matched to a gene. This chain's CDR3 is CSARDLFVFGTSSDTQYF. Written as DNA, the CDR3 is TGCAGTGCTAGAGATCTCTTTGTTTTCGGGACTAGCTCAGATACGCAGTATTTT.

The table lists this clonotype with a few counts. The V gene is TRBV7-9, the J gene TRBJ2-5; D is unresolved. The CDR3 length is 12 residues. V lost 8 bases and J 3 bases, leaving 10 bases between the germline ends. Per the germline V gene, CDR1 is SEHNR and CDR2 is FQNEAQ (reference sequence). CDR3 sequence (DNA): TGTGCCAGCGGGATTTACGAAGAGACCCAGTACTTC. Its protein product is CASGIYEETQYF.

This clonotype was counted only a few times. This sequence joins TRBV23-1 and TRBJ1-4, with D tentatively TRBD1 (6 bases). TRBV23-1 is an open reading frame, and its role is uncertain. V was clipped by 0 bases and J by 5 bases, with 10 bases between them. The CDR3 length is 15 residues. The DNA for the CDR3 is TGCGCCAGCAGTCAATCCCAGGACAGAAATGAAAAACTGTTTTTT. It is translated as CASSQSQDRNEKLFF.

This clonotype appeared many times. The CDR3 DNA reads TGCGCCAGCAGCCAAGTGAGACAGGGTGGTCCTTATGGCTACACCTTC. It yields the protein CASSQVRQGGPYGYTF. V is TRBV4-1 and J is TRBJ1-2; TRBD1 matches at 7 bases. The J segment lost 5 bases and the V segment lost 1 base, leaving 10 bases of the junction unmatched. Germline loops: CDR1 MGHRA, CDR2 YSYEKL. The CDR3 extends over 16 amino acids.

The genes are TRBV20-1 and TRBJ2-3; 10 bases are a match to TRBD2. The trim removed 3 bases at V and 5 bases at J, leaving 14 bases unmatched. CDR1 and CDR2 from the germline V gene are DFQATT and SNEGSKA (reference sequence). The CDR3 runs 17 residues. CDR3 amino acids: CSARADGSGGAVDTQYF. The CDR3 DNA is TGCAGTGCTAGGGCCGATGGGAGCGGGGGGGCCGTAGATACGCAGTATTTT.

Only a few counts were recorded for this clonotype. CDR3 sequence (DNA): TGTGCCAGCACCCGCGGGGGTCGTGAGGGAAACATTCAGTACTTC. Translating it yields CASTRGGREGNIQYF. The chain uses TRBV6-2 or TRBV6-3 and TRBJ2-4, with 7 bases identical to TRBD2. The ends lost 7 bases at V and 6 bases at J; junction bases unmatched: 12. Germline loops: CDR1 MNHEY, CDR2 SVGEGT. The CDR3 spans 15 residues.

The gene calls are TRBV28 and TRBJ1-6; D is undetermined. The CDR3 consists of 13 residues. Trimming shortened V by 8 bases and J by 6 bases, and 11 bases separated the two germline ends. Germline lookup yields CDR1 MDHEN and CDR2 SYDVKM. This CDR3 is CASGSVANSPLHF. Here the CDR3 DNA reads TGTGCCAGCGGGTCAGTTGCTAATTCACCCCTCCACTTT. Full variable domain (outside the CDR3, taken from reference TRBV28 and TRBJ1-6): DVKVTQSSRYLVKRTGEKVFLECVQDMDHENMFWYRQDPGLGLRLIYFSYDVKMKEKGDIPEGYSVSREKKERFSLILESASTNQTSMYLCASGSVANSPLHFGNGTRLTVT.

The chain employs TRBV9 and TRBJ2-7; D might be TRBD1 or TRBD2, each matching 6 bases. CDR3 length equals 13 residues. Looked up from germline, CDR1 is SGDLS and CDR2 is YYNGEE. Trimming pared 10 bases from V and 2 bases from J, leaving 16 bases between. In nucleotides, the CDR3 is TGTGCCTGTATACAACGGGGGCCCTACGAGCAGTACTTC. It yields the protein CACIQRGPYEQYF.